This T cell receptor (beta chain) was obtained from a study of blood T cell repertoires in COVID-19 (dated by TCRdb to the early 2020s). For the wider study: Collaborator samples came from the United States, Italy and Spain and covered acute and convalescent phases of COVID-19. The material from the prospective study consisted of cDNA or gDNA derived from T cells, B-cell-depleted T cells, or PBMCs. Deeply sampled blood TCRbeta repertoires from subjects exposed to, actively infected with, or recovered from COVID-19 were included in the dataset. The repertoires were made available in a free public database intended to serve as a resource for research on the immune response to SARS-CoV-2. Samples were obtained from the ongoing ImmuneRACE study (first 160 participants) and from about 1,300 subjects provided by 6 global collaborators. The sample metadata nearly always contained a de-identified subject ID, COVID-19 status, age in years and sex. Where HLA class I and class II types were available, the types were taken from metadata supplied by the sample provider, not from assay-based typing. Points the paper makes about the study in general: The amount of clinical and demographic metadata varied by source and participant and was provided uncurated.

TCRbeta CDR3 regions were amplified from genomic DNA using the immunoSEQ Assay, a bias-controlled multiplex PCR. The original pipeline was this. Within the assay, amplification of reference gene primers was used to estimate how many nucleated cells each sample contained. To quantify the absolute abundance of each unique TCRbeta CDR3 rearrangement, sequence reads were collapsed and filtered. For each sample, productive Simpson clonality was calculated by taking the square root of Simpson's diversity index across productive rearrangements. The table was pulled from immuneACCESS by TCRdb, which kept in-frame rearrangements only. Such tables lose some clones; where checked, under half of the loss comes from unresolved V genes, and the rest has no known cause. The DNA was the basis for D and trimming; V, J and clone size are from that table. This sample has approximately 200,000 clones in its table, and 87% of those were observed once. The top ten clones comprise around 2.4% of the sample.

As to this clone: The antigen it binds to is not known. Base qualities were left out, and no much larger clone turns up one base away.

CDR1 and CDR2 are drawn from the germline V gene (reference sequence): LGHDT, YNNKEL. Spanning cysteine to phenylalanine, the CDR3 consists of 15 amino acids. Just the 45-base CDR3 DNA is kept, in frame starting at base 1. V is pared back by 3 bases and J by 0 bases, with 11 bases lying between the germline termini. In the prospective study, participants were 18 to 89 years old, resided in about two dozen geographic areas of the United States, and were enrolled through a virtual design. In the prospective study, participants were assigned to cohorts based on the clinical history participants reported in a screening survey and a study questionnaire. For ImmuneRACE Cohort 3, a participant was defined as recovered based on two consecutive negative NP/OP PCR tests, clearance by a healthcare professional, or resolution of symptoms. In the prospective study, whole blood, serum and a nasopharyngeal or oropharyngeal swab were collected from each participant by mobile phlebotomists. Participants in the prospective study had the option to provide additional blood draws and questionnaires over a roughly two-month period. Blood samples from the prospective study were shipped frozen or at room temperature prior to DNA extraction.

This TCR was sampled from a woman in her 30s who had recovered from COVID-19. The sample consisted of PBMCs or T cells enriched from blood (not recorded which). Rearrangement joined TRBV3-1 (or the pseudogene TRBV3-2) to TRBJ1-2; D gene: possibly TRBD1, on 6 matching bases. The CDR3 is CASSQWDTSNYGYTF. Here is the DNA: TGTGCCAGCAGCCAGTGGGACACTTCTAACTATGGCTACACCTTC.